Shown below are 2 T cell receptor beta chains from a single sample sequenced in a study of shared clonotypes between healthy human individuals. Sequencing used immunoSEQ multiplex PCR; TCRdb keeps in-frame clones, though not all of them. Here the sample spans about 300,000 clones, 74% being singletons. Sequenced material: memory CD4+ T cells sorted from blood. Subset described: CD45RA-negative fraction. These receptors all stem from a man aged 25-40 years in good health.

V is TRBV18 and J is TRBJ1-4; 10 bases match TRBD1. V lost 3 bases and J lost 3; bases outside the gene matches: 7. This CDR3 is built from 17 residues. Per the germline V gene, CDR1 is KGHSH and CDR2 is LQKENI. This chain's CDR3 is CASSPRTGGDSNEKLFF. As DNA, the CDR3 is TGTGCCAGCTCACCGAGGACAGGGGGAGACTCTAATGAAAAACTGTTTTTT.

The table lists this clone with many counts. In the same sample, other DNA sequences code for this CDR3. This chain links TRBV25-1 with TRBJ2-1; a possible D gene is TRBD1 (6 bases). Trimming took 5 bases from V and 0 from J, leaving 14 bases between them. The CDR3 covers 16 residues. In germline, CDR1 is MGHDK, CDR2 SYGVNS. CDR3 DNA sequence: TGTGCCAGCAGTCTTGGAACAGGGAGCTCCTACAATGAGCAGTTCTTC. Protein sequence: CASSLGTGSSYNEQFF.